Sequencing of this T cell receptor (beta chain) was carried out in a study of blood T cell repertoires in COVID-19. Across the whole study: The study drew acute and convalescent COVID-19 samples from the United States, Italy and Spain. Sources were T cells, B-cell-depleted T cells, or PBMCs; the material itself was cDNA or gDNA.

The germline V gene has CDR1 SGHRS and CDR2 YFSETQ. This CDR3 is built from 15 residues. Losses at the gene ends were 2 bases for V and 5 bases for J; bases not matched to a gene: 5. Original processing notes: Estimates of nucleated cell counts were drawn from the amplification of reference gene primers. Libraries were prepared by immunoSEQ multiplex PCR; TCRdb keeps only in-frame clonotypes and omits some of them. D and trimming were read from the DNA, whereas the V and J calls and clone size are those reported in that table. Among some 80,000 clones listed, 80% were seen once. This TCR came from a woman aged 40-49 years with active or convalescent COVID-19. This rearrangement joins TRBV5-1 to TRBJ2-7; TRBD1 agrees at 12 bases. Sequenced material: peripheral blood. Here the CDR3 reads CASSLRDRGLDEQYF. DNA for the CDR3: TGCGCCAGCAGCTTAAGGGACAGGGGGCTAGACGAGCAGTACTTC. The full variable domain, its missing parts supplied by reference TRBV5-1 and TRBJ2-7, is KAGVTQTPRYLIKTRGQQVTLSCSPISGHRSVSWYQQTPGQGLQFLFEYFSETQRNKGNFPGRFSGRQFSNSRSEMNVSTLELGDSALYLCASSLRDRGLDEQYFGPGTRLTVT.